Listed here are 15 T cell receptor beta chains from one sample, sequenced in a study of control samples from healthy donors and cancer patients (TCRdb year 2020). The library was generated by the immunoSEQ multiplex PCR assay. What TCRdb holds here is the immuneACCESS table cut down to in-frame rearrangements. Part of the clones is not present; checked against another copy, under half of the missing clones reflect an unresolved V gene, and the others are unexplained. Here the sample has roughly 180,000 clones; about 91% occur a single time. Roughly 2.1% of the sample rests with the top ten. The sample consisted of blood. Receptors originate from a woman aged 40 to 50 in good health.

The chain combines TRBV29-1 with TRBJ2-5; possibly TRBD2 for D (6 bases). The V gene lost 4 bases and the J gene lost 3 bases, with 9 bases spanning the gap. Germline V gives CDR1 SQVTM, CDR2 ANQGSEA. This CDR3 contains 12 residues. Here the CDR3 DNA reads TGCAGCGTTGGGGCTAGCGAAGAGACCCAGTACTTC. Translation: CSVGASEETQYF.

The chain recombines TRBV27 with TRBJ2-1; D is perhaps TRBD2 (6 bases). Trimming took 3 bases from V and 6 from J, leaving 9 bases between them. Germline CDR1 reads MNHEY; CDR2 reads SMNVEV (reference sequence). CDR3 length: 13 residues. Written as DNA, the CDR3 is TGTGCCAGCAGTTTGGGGGGAGGCAATGAGCAGTTCTTC. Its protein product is CASSLGGGNEQFF.

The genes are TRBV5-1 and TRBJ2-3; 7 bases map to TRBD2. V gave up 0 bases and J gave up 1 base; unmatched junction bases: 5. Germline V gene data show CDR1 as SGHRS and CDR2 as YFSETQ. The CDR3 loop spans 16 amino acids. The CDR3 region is CASSLGGGMGTDTQYF. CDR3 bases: TGCGCCAGCAGCTTGGGCGGGGGTATGGGCACAGATACGCAGTATTTT.

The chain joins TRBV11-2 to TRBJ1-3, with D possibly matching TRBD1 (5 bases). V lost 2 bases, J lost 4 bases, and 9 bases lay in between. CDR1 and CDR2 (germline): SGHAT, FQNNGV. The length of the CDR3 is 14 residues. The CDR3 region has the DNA TGTGCCAGCAGCTTAATGGGGCAGGGAAACACCATATATTTT. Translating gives CASSLMGQGNTIYF.

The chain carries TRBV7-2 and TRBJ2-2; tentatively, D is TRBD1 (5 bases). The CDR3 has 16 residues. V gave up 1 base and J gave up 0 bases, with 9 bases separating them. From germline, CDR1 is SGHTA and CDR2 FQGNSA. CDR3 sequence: CASSLGFRANTGELFF. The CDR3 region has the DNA TGTGCCAGCAGCTTAGGGTTCAGGGCGAACACCGGGGAGCTGTTTTTT.

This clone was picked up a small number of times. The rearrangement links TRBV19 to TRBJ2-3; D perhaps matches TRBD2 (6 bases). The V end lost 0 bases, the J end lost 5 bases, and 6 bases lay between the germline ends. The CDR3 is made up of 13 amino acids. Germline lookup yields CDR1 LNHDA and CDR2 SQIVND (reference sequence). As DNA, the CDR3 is TGTGCCAGTAGTATAGACGGGGGAGATACGCAGTATTTT. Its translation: CASSIDGGDTQYF.

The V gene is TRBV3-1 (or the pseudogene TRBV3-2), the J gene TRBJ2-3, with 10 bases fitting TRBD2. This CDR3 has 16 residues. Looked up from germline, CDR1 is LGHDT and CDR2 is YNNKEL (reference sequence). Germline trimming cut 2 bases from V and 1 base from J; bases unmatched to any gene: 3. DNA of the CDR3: TGTGCCAGCAGCCAAACAGCGGGGGGGGGCACAGATACGCAGTATTTT. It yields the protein CASSQTAGGGTDTQYF.

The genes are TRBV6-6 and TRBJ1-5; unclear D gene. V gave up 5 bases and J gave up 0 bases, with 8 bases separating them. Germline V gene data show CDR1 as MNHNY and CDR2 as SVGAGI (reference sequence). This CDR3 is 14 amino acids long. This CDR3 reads CASSDRGSNQPQHF. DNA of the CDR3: TGTGCCAGCAGTGACCGAGGTAGCAATCAGCCCCAGCATTTT.

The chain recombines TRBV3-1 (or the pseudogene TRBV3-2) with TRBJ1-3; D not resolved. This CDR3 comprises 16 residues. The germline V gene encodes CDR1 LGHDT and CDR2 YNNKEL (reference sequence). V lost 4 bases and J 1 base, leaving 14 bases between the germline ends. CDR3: CASSPAQRSSGNTIYF. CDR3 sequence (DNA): TGTGCCAGCAGCCCGGCCCAGCGCTCTTCTGGAAACACCATATATTTT.

As DNA, the CDR3 is TGTGCCAGCAGCAGCAGGGGTGGGACCTACAATGAGCAGTTCTTC. It yields the protein CASSSRGGTYNEQFF. This chain joins TRBV9 and TRBJ2-1, with D maybe TRBD1 (6 bases). The CDR3 runs 15 residues. Germline assignment: CDR1 SGDLS and CDR2 YYNGEE. Trimming took off 4 bases at V and 2 bases at J, with 13 bases between the two ends.

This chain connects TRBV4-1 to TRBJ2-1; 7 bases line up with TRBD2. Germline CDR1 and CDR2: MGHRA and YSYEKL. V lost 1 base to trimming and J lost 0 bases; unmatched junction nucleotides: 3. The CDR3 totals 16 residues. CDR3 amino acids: CASSQGGGSSYNEQFF. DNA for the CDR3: TGCGCCAGCAGCCAAGGGGGGGGGAGCTCCTACAATGAGCAGTTCTTC.

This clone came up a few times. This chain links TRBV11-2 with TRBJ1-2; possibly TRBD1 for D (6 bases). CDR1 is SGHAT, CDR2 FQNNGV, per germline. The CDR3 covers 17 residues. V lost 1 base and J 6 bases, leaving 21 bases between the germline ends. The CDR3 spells CASSLVGSQGSWNGYTF. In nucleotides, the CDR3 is TGTGCCAGCAGCTTAGTTGGCTCCCAGGGGAGTTGGAATGGCTACACCTTC.

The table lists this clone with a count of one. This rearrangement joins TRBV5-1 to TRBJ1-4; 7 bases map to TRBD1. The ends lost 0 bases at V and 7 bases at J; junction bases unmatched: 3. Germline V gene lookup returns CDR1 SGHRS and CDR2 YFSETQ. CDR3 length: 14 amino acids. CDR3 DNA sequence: TGCGCCAGCAGCTTGGAAGGGGGCGGTGAAAAACTGTTTTTT. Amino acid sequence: CASSLEGGGEKLFF.

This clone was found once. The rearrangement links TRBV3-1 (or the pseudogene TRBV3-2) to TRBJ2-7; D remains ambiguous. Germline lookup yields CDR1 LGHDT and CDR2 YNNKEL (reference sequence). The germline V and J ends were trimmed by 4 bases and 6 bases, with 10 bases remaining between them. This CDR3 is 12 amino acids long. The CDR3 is CASSPREREQYF. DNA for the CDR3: TGTGCCAGCAGCCCCCGTGAGCGCGAGCAGTACTTC.

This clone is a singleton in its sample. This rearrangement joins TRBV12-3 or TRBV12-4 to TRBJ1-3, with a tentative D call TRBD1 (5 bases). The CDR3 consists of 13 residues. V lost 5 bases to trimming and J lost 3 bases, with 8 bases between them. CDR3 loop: CASSGGNGNTIYF. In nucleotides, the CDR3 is TGTGCCAGCAGTGGGGGGAATGGAAACACCATATATTTT.